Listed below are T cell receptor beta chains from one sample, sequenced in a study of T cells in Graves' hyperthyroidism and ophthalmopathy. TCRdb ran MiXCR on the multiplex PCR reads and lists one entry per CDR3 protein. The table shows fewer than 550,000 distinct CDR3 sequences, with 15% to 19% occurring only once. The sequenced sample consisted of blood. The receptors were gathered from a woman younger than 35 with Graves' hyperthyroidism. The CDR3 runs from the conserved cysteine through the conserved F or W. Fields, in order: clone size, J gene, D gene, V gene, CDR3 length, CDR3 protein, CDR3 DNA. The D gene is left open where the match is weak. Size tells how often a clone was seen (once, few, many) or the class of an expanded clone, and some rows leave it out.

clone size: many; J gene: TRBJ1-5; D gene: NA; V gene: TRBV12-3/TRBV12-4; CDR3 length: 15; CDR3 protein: CASSQRGTSNQPQHF; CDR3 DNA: TGTGCCAGCAGCCAGAGGGGAACCAGCAATCAGCCCCAGCATTTT
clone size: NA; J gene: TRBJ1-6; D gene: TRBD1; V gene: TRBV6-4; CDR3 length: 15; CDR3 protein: CASTRRDRGNSPLRF; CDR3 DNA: TGTGCCAGCACCCGCCGGGACAGGGGCAATTCACCCCTCCGCTTT
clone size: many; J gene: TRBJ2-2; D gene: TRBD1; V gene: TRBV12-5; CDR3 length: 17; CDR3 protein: CASGLPTGTANTGELFF; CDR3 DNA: TGTGCTAGTGGTCTCCCGACCGGGACAGCGAACACCGGGGAGCTGTTTTTT
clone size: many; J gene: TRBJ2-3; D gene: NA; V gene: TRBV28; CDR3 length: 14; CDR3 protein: CASSYYAGPNTQYF; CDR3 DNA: TGTGCCAGCAGTTATTATGCAGGGCCAAATACGCAGTATTTT
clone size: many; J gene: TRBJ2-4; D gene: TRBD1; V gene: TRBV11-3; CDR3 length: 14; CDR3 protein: CASSAGQASYIQYF; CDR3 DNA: TGTGCCAGCAGCGCAGGACAGGCCTCGTACATTCAGTACTTC
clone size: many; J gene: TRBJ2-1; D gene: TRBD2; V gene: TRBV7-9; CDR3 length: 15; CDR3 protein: CASSQGTSVYHEQFF; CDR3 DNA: TGTGCCAGCAGCCAAGGGACTAGCGTGTACCATGAGCAGTTCTTC
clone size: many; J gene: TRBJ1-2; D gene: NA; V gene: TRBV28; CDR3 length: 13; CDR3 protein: CAIRDNEPDGYTF; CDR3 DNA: TGTGCCATCCGGGACAATGAGCCAGATGGCTACACCTTC
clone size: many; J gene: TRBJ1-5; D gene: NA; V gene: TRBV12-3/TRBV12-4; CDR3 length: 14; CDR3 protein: CASSFPSSNQPQHF; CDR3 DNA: TGTGCCAGCAGTTTTCCCTCTAGCAATCAGCCCCAGCATTTT
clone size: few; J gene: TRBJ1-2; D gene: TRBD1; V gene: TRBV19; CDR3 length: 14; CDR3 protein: CASSIPTGEEGYTF; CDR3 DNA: TGTGCCAGTAGTATACCGACAGGGGAGGAAGGCTACACCTTC
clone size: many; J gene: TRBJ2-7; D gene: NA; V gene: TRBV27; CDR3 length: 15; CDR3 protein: CASSRTGLPPYEQYF; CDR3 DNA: TGTGCCAGCAGCCGAACTGGACTTCCCCCCTACGAGCAGTACTTC
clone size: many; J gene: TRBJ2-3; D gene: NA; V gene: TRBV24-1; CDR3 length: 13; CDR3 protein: CATSVPWTDTQYF; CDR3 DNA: TGTGCCACCAGTGTTCCCTGGACCGATACGCAGTATTTT
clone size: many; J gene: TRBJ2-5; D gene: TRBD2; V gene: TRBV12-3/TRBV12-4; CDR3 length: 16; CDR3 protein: CASRGGLAGLQGTQYF; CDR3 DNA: TGTGCCAGCAGGGGAGGACTAGCGGGGTTGCAAGGGACCCAGTACTTC
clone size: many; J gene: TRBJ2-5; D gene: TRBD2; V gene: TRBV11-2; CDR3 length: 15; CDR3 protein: CASSLTGLAWETQYF; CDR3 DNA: TGTGCCAGCAGCTTAACGGGACTAGCCTGGGAGACCCAGTACTTC
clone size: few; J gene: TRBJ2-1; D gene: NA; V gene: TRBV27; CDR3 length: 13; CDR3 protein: CASSHRSYNEQFF; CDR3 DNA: TGTGCCAGCAGTCACCGATCCTACAATGAGCAGTTCTTC
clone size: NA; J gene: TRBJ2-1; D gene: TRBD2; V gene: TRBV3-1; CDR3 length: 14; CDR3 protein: CASSPERGGREQFF; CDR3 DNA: TGTGCCAGCAGCCCCGAGCGGGGGGGCCGTGAGCAGTTCTTC
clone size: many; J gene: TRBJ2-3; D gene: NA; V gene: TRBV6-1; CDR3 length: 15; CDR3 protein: CASSYLGQRSDTQYF; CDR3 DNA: TGTGCCAGCAGTTACCTGGGACAAAGGTCGGATACGCAGTATTTT
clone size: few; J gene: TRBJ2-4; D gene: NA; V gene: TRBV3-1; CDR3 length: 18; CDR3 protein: CASSQTVFQNPAKNIQYF; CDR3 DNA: TGTGCCAGCAGCCAGACAGTGTTTCAAAACCCAGCCAAAAACATTCAGTACTTC
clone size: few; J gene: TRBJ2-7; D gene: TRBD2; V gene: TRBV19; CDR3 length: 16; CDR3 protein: CASSIVERGKTYEQYF; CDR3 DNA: TGTGCCAGTAGTATAGTGGAGCGGGGTAAGACCTACGAGCAGTACTTC
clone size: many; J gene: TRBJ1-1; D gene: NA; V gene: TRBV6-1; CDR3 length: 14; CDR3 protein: CASSRWVSLTEAFF; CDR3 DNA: TGTGCCAGCAGTCGCTGGGTTTCTCTCACTGAAGCTTTCTTT
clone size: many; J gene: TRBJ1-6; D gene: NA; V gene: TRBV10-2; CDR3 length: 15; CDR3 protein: CASRDGRIYNSPLHF; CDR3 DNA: TGCGCCAGCAGGGACGGACGGATTTATAATTCACCCCTCCACTTT
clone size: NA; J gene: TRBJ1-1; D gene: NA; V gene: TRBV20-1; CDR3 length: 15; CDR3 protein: CSARELGVGSTEAFF; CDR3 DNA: TGCAGTGCTAGAGAGCTGGGGGTTGGGAGCACTGAAGCTTTCTTT
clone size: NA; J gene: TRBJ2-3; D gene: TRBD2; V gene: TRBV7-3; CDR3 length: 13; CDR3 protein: CASSSGGLDTQYF; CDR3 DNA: TGTGCCAGCAGCTCGGGGGGGTTGGATACGCAGTATTTT
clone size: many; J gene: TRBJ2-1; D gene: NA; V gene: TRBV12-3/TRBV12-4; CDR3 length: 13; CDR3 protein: CASSTPPRGEQFF; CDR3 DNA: TGTGCCAGCAGTACCCCCCCTAGGGGGGAGCAGTTCTTC
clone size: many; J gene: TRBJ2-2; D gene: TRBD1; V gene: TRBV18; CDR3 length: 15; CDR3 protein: CASSTGTENTGELFF; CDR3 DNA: TGTGCCAGCTCCACCGGGACAGAGAACACCGGGGAGCTGTTTTTT
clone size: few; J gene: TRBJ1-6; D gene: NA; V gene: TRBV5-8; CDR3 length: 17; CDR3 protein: CASSLAAGVSYNSPLHF; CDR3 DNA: TGTGCCAGCAGCTTGGCGGCAGGAGTCTCCTATAATTCACCCCTCCACTTT
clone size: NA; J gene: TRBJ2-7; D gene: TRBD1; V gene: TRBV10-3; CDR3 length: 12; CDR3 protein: CAIRDSAYEQYF; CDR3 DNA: TGTGCCATCCGGGACAGCGCTTACGAGCAGTACTTC
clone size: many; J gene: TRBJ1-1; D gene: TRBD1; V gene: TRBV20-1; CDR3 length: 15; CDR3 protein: CSARETGEKNTEAFF; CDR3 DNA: TGCAGTGCTAGAGAAACAGGGGAGAAAAACACTGAAGCTTTCTTT
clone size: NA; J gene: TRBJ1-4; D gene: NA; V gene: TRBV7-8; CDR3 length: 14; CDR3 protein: CASSLRLFGEKLFF; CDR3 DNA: TGTGCCAGCAGCTTAAGACTGTTCGGAGAAAAACTGTTTTTT
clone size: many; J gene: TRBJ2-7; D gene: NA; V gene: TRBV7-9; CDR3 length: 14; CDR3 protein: CASSLRGPHYEQYF; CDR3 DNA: TGTGCCAGCAGCTTACGGGGGCCGCACTACGAGCAGTACTTC
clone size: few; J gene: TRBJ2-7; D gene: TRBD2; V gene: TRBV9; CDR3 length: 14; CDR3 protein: CASSVQAWGGEQYF; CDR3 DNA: TGTGCCAGCAGCGTCCAAGCCTGGGGGGGGGAGCAGTACTTC
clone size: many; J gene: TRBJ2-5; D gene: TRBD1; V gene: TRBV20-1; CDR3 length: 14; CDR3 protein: CSATRTGRQETQYF; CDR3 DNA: TGCAGTGCTACCAGGACAGGGAGACAAGAGACCCAGTACTTC
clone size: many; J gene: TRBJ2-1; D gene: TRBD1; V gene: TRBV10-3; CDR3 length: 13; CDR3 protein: CAISLTGGNEQFF; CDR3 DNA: TGTGCCATCAGCCTGACAGGGGGGAATGAGCAGTTCTTC
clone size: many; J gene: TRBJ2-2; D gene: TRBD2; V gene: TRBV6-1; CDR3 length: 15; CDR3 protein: CASSLTSGGAGELFF; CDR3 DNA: TGTGCCAGCAGTTTGACTAGCGGGGGCGCCGGGGAGCTGTTTTTT
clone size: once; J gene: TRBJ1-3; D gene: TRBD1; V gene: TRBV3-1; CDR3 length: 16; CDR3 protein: CASSQYRGGTGNTIYF; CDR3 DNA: TGTGCCAGCAGCCAGTACAGGGGAGGGACTGGAAACACCATATATTTT
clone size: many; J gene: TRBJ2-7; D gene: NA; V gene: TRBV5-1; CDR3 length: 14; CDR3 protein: CASSSVPGSYEQYF; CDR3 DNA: TGCGCCAGCAGCTCAGTCCCAGGGAGCTACGAGCAGTACTTC
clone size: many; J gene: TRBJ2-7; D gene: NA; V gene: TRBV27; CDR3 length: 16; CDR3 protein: CASSLWSGPSSYEQYF; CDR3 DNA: TGTGCCAGCAGTTTATGGTCGGGCCCCAGCTCCTACGAGCAGTACTTC
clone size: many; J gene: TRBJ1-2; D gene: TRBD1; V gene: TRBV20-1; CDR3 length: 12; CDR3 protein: CSAGTANYGYTF; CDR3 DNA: TGCAGTGCTGGGACAGCGAACTATGGCTACACCTTC
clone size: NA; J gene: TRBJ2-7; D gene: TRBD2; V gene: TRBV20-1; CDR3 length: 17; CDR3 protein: CSAPGLAGDWRTYEQYF; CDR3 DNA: TGCAGTGCCCCGGGACTAGCGGGAGATTGGAGAACCTACGAGCAGTACTTC
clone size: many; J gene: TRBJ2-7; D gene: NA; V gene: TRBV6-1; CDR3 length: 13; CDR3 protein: CASSSREIDEQYF; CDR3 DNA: TGTGCCAGCAGTTCCCGGGAAATCGACGAGCAGTACTTC
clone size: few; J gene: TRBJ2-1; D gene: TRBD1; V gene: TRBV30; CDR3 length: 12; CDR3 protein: CARQGAVNEQFF; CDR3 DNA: TGTGCCCGACAGGGGGCGGTCAATGAGCAGTTCTTC
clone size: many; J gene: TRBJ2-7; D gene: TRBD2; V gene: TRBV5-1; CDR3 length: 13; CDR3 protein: CASSLVLAGEQYF; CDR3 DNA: TGCGCCAGCAGCTTGGTTTTAGCGGGGGAGCAGTACTTC
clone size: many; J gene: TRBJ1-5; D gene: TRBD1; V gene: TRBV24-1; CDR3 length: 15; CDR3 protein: CATGDGDRGYQPQHF; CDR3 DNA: TGTGCCACCGGGGATGGGGACAGGGGTTATCAGCCCCAGCATTTT
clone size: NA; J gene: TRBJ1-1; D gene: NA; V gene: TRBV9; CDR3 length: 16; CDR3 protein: CASSLLFRVGNTEAFF; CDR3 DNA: TGTGCCAGCAGCCTACTCTTCAGGGTAGGAAACACTGAAGCTTTCTTT
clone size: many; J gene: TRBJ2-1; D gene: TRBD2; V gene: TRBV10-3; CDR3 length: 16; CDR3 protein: CAISLRSGMSYNEQFF; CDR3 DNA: TGTGCCATCAGTTTGAGAAGCGGGATGTCCTACAATGAGCAGTTCTTC
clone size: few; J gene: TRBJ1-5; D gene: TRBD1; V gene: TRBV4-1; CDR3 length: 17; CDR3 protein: CASSSSEGQGYHQPQHF; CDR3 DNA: TGCGCCAGCAGCTCTTCAGAGGGACAGGGGTACCATCAGCCCCAGCATTTT
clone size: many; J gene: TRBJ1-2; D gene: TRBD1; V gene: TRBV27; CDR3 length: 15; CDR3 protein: CASSPLGQEENGYTF; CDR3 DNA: TGTGCCAGCAGTCCTCTGGGACAGGAAGAGAATGGCTACACCTTC
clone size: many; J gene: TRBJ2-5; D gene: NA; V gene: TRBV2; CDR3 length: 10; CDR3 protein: CASHQETQYF; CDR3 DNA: TGTGCCAGCCACCAAGAGACCCAGTACTTC